The 22 T cell receptor beta chains listed next were all sequenced from one sample in a study of post-analysis software for immune sequencing data. Study outcomes and limitations: About five TRBV segments, including TRBV5-6, TRBV5-1 and TRBV20-1, were more frequent in patients than controls.

What these receptors recognize is not known. Incorporated into the TCR beta cDNA libraries were unique molecular identifiers, which served to reduce PCR and sequencing biases. TCRdb itself ran the PCR reads through MiXCR, one entry per CDR3 protein. The table has some 690,000 distinct CDR3 sequences, 30% seen once. Sample: blood. These receptors originate from a girl between 10 and 17 years old with multiple sclerosis.

The chain couples TRBV2 to TRBJ2-1; 12 nucleotides match TRBD2. V shed 8 bases, J shed 8 bases, and the junction held 7 bases outside the gene matches. The CDR3 consists of 14 residues. Per the germline V gene, CDR1 is SNHLY and CDR2 is FYNNEI. CDR3 residues: CASGPSGRGDEQFF. CDR3 nucleotides: TGTGCCAGCGGTCCTAGCGGGAGGGGCGATGAGCAGTTCTTC.

The V call is TRBV7-7, the J call TRBJ2-5; 12 bases are shared with TRBD2. With 5 bases clipped from V and 11 bases from J, the junction kept 12 bases outside the gene matches. Germline values: CDR1 SSHAT, CDR2 FNYEAQ (reference sequence). This CDR3 region has 15 residues. The CDR3, as DNA: TGTGCCAGCAGCCACGGACTAGCGGGGAACAATGAGCAGTACTTC. Translated: CASSHGLAGNNEQYF.

This clonotype was seen a handful of times. V gene TRBV28 combines with J gene TRBJ2-7; D possibly corresponds to TRBD2 (6 bases). This CDR3 contains 14 residues. CDR1 MDHEN and CDR2 SYDVKM come from the germline V gene. Trimming left V 7 bases short and J 4 bases short, with 17 bases between. The CDR3 region has the DNA TGTGCCAGCAACCGGGGCGGGATGGGGTACGAGCAGTACTTC. Translating it yields CASNRGGMGYEQYF.

Ten or more counts support this clonotype. V gene TRBV27 combines with J gene TRBJ2-5; TRBD2 is a possible D gene (6 bases). This CDR3 contains 13 residues. V lost 6 bases and J lost 2, with 10 bases in between. The germline V gene encodes CDR1 MNHEY and CDR2 SMNVEV (reference sequence). In DNA form, the CDR3 reads TGTGCCAGCAGCTTCCGGGGGCAAGAGACCCAGTACTTC. It encodes CASSFRGQETQYF.

This clonotype came up a few times. The J gene is TRBJ1-4, the V gene TRBV2; no clear D. Germline V gene sequence: CDR1 SNHLY, CDR2 FYNNEI. V was trimmed by 7 bases and J by 8 bases, leaving 17 bases between them. CDR3 length: 14 residues. The DNA for the CDR3 is TGTGCCAGCACCCGGACGGGAACCACCGAAAAACTGTTTTTT. Its protein is CASTRTGTTEKLFF. The full variable domain, with the rest looked up from reference TRBV2 and TRBJ1-4, is EPEVTQTPSHQVTQMGQEVILRCVPISNHLYFYWYRQILGQKVEFLVSFYNNEISEKSEIFDDQFSVERPDGSNFTLKIRSTKLEDSAMYFCASTRTGTTEKLFFGSGTQLSVL.

This clonotype showed up many times. The chain has TRBV7-8 and TRBJ2-7; 8 bases align to TRBD2. V trimming: 4 bases; J trimming: 3 bases; junction bases outside the gene matches: 11. The CDR3 contains 16 residues. Germline V gene sequence: CDR1 SGHVS, CDR2 FQNEAQ. The CDR3 DNA sequence: TGTGCCAGCAGCTCCACTCTGACCGGGACTAGCTACGAGCAGTACTTC. This translates into CASSSTLTGTSYEQYF. Filled out from reference TRBV7-8 and TRBJ2-7, the complete variable domain reads GAGVSQSPRYKVAKRGQDVALRCDPISGHVSLFWYQQALGQGPEFLTYFQNEAQLDKSGLPSDRFFAERPEGSVSTLKIQRTQQEDSAVYLCASSSTLTGTSYEQYFGPGTRLTVT.

The gene calls are TRBV28 and TRBJ2-7; weak D call: TRBD2 (7 bases). Trimming removed 3 bases at V and 7 bases at J, with 16 bases between. The V gene's germline CDR1 is MDHEN and CDR2 SYDVKM. This CDR3 has 14 residues. The CDR3 loop reads CASSFRGAAGEQYF. The CDR3 DNA follows: TGTGCCAGCAGTTTTCGGGGGGCAGCTGGGGAGCAGTACTTC.

This clonotype has more than one count but fewer than ten. This sequence joins TRBV5-1 and TRBJ2-5; D not certain. The CDR3 extends over 13 amino acids. V dropped 2 bases and J dropped 5 bases, with 10 bases sitting between them. The germline V gene has CDR1 SGHRS and CDR2 YFSETQ. As DNA, the CDR3 is TGCGCCAGCAGCTTCAGTGGTTCTGAGACCCAGTACTTC. This codes for CASSFSGSETQYF.

The CDR3 DNA follows: TGTGCCAGCTCACCACCGAACGGTTTGCTACGCACTGAAGCTTTCTTT. It is translated as CASSPPNGLLRTEAFF. The chain has TRBV18 and TRBJ1-1; D unclear. Trimming stripped 0 bases from V and 4 bases from J, with 15 bases between. Germline V lookup: CDR1 KGHSH, CDR2 LQKENI. The CDR3 is made up of 16 amino acids.

In its sample, this clonotype was seen a few times. The V gene is TRBV11-2, the J gene TRBJ2-7; either TRBD1 or TRBD2 may fit D (6 bases each). Germline assignment: CDR1 SGHAT and CDR2 FQNNGV. The CDR3 length is 17 residues. The germline V and J ends were trimmed by 1 base and 2 bases, with 18 bases remaining between them. CDR3 nucleotides: TGTGCCAGCAGCTTAGGGTTGACGGGGGCCCCGACCTACGAGCAGTACTTC. It is translated as CASSLGLTGAPTYEQYF. Full variable domain (missing parts from reference TRBV11-2 and TRBJ2-7): EAGVAQSPRYKIIEKRQSVAFWCNPISGHATLYWYQQILGQGPKLLIQFQNNGVVDDSQLPKDRFSAERLKGVDSTLKIQPAKLEDSAVYLCASSLGLTGAPTYEQYFGPGTRLTVT.

Only a few counts were recorded for this clonotype. The rearrangement links TRBV6-4 to TRBJ2-7; D perhaps matches TRBD1 (6 bases). Germline V gene sequence: CDR1 MRHNA, CDR2 SNTAGT. Trimming took off 2 bases at V and 6 bases at J, with 17 bases between the two ends. The CDR3 totals 15 residues. The CDR3 nucleotides read TGTGCCAGCAGTGACATCCCCCGGGACATCAGCGAGCAGTACTTC. Protein sequence: CASSDIPRDISEQYF.

The rearrangement joins TRBV14 to TRBJ2-5, with TRBD2 matching over 9 bases. Germline V gene data show CDR1 as SGHDN and CDR2 as FVKESK. V lost 4 bases to trimming and J lost 7 bases; unmatched junction nucleotides: 7. The CDR3 runs 14 residues. Here the CDR3 DNA reads TGTGCCAGCAGCCCCTCTAGCGGGATCGGGACCCAGTACTTC. Translation gives CASSPSSGIGTQYF.

This clonotype was observed a handful of times. The DNA of the CDR3 is TGTGCCAGCAGGAGCTACGGGCAGTACTTC. Translated, it gives CASRSYGQYF. V usage is TRBV6-6 and J usage is TRBJ2-5, with D unresolved. V was clipped by 6 bases and J by 11 bases, with 10 bases between them. The CDR3 extends over 10 amino acids. CDR1 is MNHNY and CDR2 is SVGAGI in the germline V gene (reference sequence).

This clonotype was seen only a few times. This chain joins TRBV20-1 and TRBJ2-3; no firm D call. Trimming took off 0 bases at V and 2 bases at J, with 12 bases between the two ends. The CDR3 runs to 15 residues. The germline gives CDR1 DFQATT, CDR2 SNEGSKA (reference sequence). The CDR3 here is CSARDPRTLTDTQYF. CDR3 nucleotide sequence: TGCAGTGCTAGAGATCCGCGTACCCTCACAGATACGCAGTATTTT.

About this clonotype: An end of the junction differs from the germline gene, which may be a read error. The chain carries TRBV7-2 and TRBJ1-2; D call uncertain. Germline V gene sequence: CDR1 SGHTA, CDR2 FQGNSA. The CDR3 has 16 residues. CDR3 amino acids: CVSSQRSQTTSYGYTF. The CDR3 nucleotides read TGTGTCAGCAGCCAACGGAGCCAGACTACTAGCTATGGCTACACCTTC.

This clonotype was detected a few times. This chain connects TRBV10-3 to TRBJ1-6; D unresolved. The CDR3 spans 16 residues. The ends were cut back, 0 bases at V and 6 bases at J, with 12 bases in the middle. CDR1 ENHRY and CDR2 SYGVKD come from the germline V gene. CDR3 amino acids: CAISESAQVGNSPLHF. The DNA for the CDR3 is TGTGCCATCAGTGAGTCGGCCCAGGTCGGTAATTCACCCCTCCACTTT.

This clonotype appeared many times. This chain joins TRBV20-1 and TRBJ2-7; 12 nucleotides match TRBD1. There are 14 residues in the CDR3. V lost 7 bases to trimming and J lost 5 bases; unmatched junction nucleotides: 9. Germline V CDR1 and CDR2: DFQATT, SNEGSKA (reference sequence). The CDR3 nucleotides are TGCAGTGGAGGAGGGACAGGGGGCAGCAACGAGCAGTACTTC. This sequence encodes CSGGGTGGSNEQYF.

This clonotype was seen a handful of times. This chain links TRBV9 with TRBJ1-1; D is possibly TRBD1 (6 bases). Germline V gives CDR1 SGDLS, CDR2 YYNGEE. The CDR3 is made up of 17 amino acids. Trimming shortened V by 2 bases and J by 2 bases, and 19 bases separated the two germline ends. CDR3 sequence reads: CASSVSAQRGDNTEAFF. CDR3 DNA sequence: TGTGCCAGCAGCGTGTCGGCACAGAGGGGGGATAACACTGAAGCTTTCTTT.

V usage is TRBV21-1 and J usage is TRBJ2-4; no check of the table's D call, TRBD1, against the DNA was made. TRBV21-1 corresponds to a pseudogene. The CDR3 length is 17 residues. The CDR3 loop is CATPPPAGGIAKNIQYF. The CDR3 DNA reads TGTGCCACGCCCCCGCCCGCAGGGGGCATAGCCAAAAACATTCAGTACTTC.

The gene calls are TRBV10-3 and TRBJ2-1, with D hard to call. This CDR3 has 11 residues. CDR1 and CDR2 from the germline V gene are ENHRY and SYGVKD. Between the trimmed V and J ends, which lost 8 bases and 1 base, there was a span of 3 bases. The chain's CDR3 is CAIGSYNEQFF. The CDR3 DNA sequence: TGTGCCATCGGGTCCTACAATGAGCAGTTCTTC.

As concerns this clonotype: Just one base apart from a much larger clone, this may be a read error. V is TRBV7-2 and J is TRBJ2-1; D may be TRBD2 (5 bases). The J call may be mistaken, given a closer DNA end match to TRBJ2-7. The CDR3 is 15 residues long. Germline values: CDR1 SGHTA, CDR2 FQGNSA. The CDR3 region has the DNA TGTGCCAGCAGCCCAGTGGTAGCGCCCTACAATGAGCAGTACTTC. It translates to CASSPVVAPYNEQYF.

This clonotype was recorded a few times. The J gene is TRBJ1-6, the V gene TRBV9; D not certain. Germline CDR1 is SGDLS and CDR2 is YYNGEE. The V and J ends lost 0 bases and 6 bases respectively, with 7 bases between them. There are 14 residues in the CDR3. DNA of the CDR3: TGTGCCAGCAGCGTAGGCCAGCTTAATTCACCCCTCCACTTT. Translated, it gives CASSVGQLNSPLHF.